Each of the 11 T cell receptor beta chains below was sequenced from the same sample in a study of vaccination effects on CD4 cells after COVID-19. TCRdb's table, derived via immunoSEQ multiplex PCR, lists solely in-frame clones and lacks some. The sample yields 30,000 to 40,000 clones, roughly 80% seen once. Cells that had been cultured for about 10 days were the source of isolated CD4+ T cells. The antigens for these receptors are not known. The sample was CD4+ T cells from PBMCs cultured without peptide, taken before COVID-19 vaccination. The receptors shown here come from a human donor who received a COVID-19 vaccine.

The chain employs TRBV5-4 and TRBJ2-3; the match to TRBD1 covers 10 bases. The V segment lost 4 bases and the J segment 4 bases; nucleotides outside the gene matches: 3. Germline V gene lookup returns CDR1 SGHNT and CDR2 YYREEE (reference sequence). This CDR3 comprises 14 residues. CDR3 coding DNA: TGTGCCAGCAGCCAGGACAGGGGGGCAGATACGCAGTATTTT. Translation: CASSQDRGADTQYF.

This clone has only a few counts. The genes are TRBV2 and TRBJ2-3; TRBD2 agrees at 8 bases. Germline V CDR1 and CDR2: SNHLY, FYNNEI. V was pared by 5 bases and J by 4 bases, with 2 bases of the junction left unmatched. The CDR3 totals 13 residues. The CDR3 coding sequence is TGTGCCAGCAGTCGGGGGGGGGCAGATACGCAGTATTTT. Translated, it gives CASSRGGADTQYF.

The chain combines TRBV5-4 with TRBJ1-1; 7 positions agree with TRBD1. Per the germline V gene, CDR1 is SGHNT and CDR2 is YYREEE (reference sequence). CDR3 size: 14 residues. After removal of 4 bases from V and 6 bases from J, the junction contained 9 bases not matched to a gene. CDR3 loop: CASSITGAGAEAFF. In DNA, the CDR3 is TGTGCCAGCAGCATCACAGGGGCGGGGGCTGAAGCTTTCTTT.

The chain couples TRBV5-1 to TRBJ2-6; D ambiguous. This CDR3 region has 14 residues. Germline CDR1 SGHRS, CDR2 YFSETQ. V lost 4 bases and J 7 bases, leaving 12 bases between the germline ends. The DNA of the CDR3 is TGCGCCAGCAGCAGTATATTAAACGCCAACGTCCTGACTTTC. As protein: CASSSILNANVLTF.

The chain couples TRBV4-1 to TRBJ1-5; the D gene is possibly TRBD1 (6 bases). The CDR3 contains 16 residues. The germline CDR1 and CDR2 sequences are MGHRA and YSYEKL. V was trimmed by 2 bases and J by 3 bases, leaving 14 bases between them. The CDR3 DNA sequence: TGCGCCAGCAGCCAAAGACAGGTAGGGCCCAATCAGCCCCAGCATTTT. This translates into CASSQRQVGPNQPQHF.

This chain uses TRBV7-2 with TRBJ1-4; a weak D match, TRBD1 (5 bases). The germline CDR1 and CDR2 sequences are SGHTA and FQGNSA. CDR3 length equals 15 residues. Trimming took off 2 bases at V and 7 bases at J, with 14 bases between the two ends. CDR3 nucleotides: TGTGCCAGCAGCTTACTAGGGACCGGGGGTGAAAAACTGTTTTTT. Its protein is CASSLLGTGGEKLFF. The variable domain in full, with the rest retrieved from reference TRBV7-2 and TRBJ1-4, is GAGVSQSPSNKVTEKGKDVELRCDPISGHTALYWYRQSLGQGLEFLIYFQGNSAPDKSGLPSDRFSAERTGGSVSTLTIQRTQQEDSAVYLCASSLLGTGGEKLFFGSGTQLSVL.

The rearrangement uses TRBV7-3 and TRBJ2-6; D ambiguous. Trimming shortened V by 3 bases and J by 0 bases, and 12 bases separated the two germline ends. Per the germline V gene, CDR1 is SGHTA and CDR2 is FQGTGA. This CDR3 has 17 residues. This CDR3 is CASSFGPPSSGANVLTF. CDR3 DNA: TGTGCCAGCAGCTTTGGACCGCCTAGCTCTGGGGCCAACGTCCTGACTTTC.

The chain uses TRBV10-1 and TRBJ1-1, with 8 bases lining up with TRBD1. J lost 3 bases, V lost 7 bases, and 7 bases had no gene match. The length of the CDR3 is 14 residues. Germline CDR1 is WNHNN and CDR2 is SYGVQD (reference sequence). For the CDR3, the DNA is TGCGCCAGCAAGGCCAGGGGGCAGGACACTGAAGCTTTCTTT. Its protein is CASKARGQDTEAFF.

This clone was seen only once. V and J are TRBV2 and TRBJ2-1; D perhaps matches TRBD1 (5 bases). Germline V CDR1 and CDR2: SNHLY, FYNNEI. The V gene lost 11 bases and the J gene lost 7 bases, with 18 bases spanning the gap. The CDR3 length is 13 residues. The CDR3 sequence is CADCRAWGNEQFF. For the CDR3, the DNA is TGTGCCGACTGCAGGGCTTGGGGAAATGAGCAGTTCTTC.

The chain uses TRBV3-1 (or the pseudogene TRBV3-2) and TRBJ2-1; 11 bases agree with TRBD2. Looked up from germline, CDR1 is LGHDT and CDR2 is YNNKEL (reference sequence). CDR3 length: 15 amino acids. V shed 2 bases and J 4 bases; nucleotides not matched to a gene: 1. In DNA, the CDR3 is TGTGCCAGCAGCCAACTAGCGGGGGGTTACAATGAGCAGTTCTTC. Translated, it gives CASSQLAGGYNEQFF.

The chain uses TRBV19 and TRBJ1-1; possibly TRBD1 for D (5 bases). This CDR3 spans 13 amino acids. Germline V lookup: CDR1 LNHDA, CDR2 SQIVND (reference sequence). Trimming left V 6 bases short and J 4 bases short, with 12 bases between. The CDR3 coding sequence is TGTGCCAGTAGCCGGGACGTGAGCACTGAAGCTTTCTTT. This encodes CASSRDVSTEAFF.